These 30 T cell receptor beta chains share one sample of origin, sequenced in a study of T cell repertoires in ileal Crohn's disease. Data came from immunoSEQ multiplex PCR; TCRdb stores just in-frame clones and leaves some out. The sample includes around 7,500 clones, 70% of them seen just once. Material for sequencing was ileal tissue. The receptors come from an adult with Crohn's disease.

This clone was seen only a few times. The chain has TRBV27 and TRBJ1-6; TRBD1 matches 11 bases. Losses at the gene ends were 5 bases for V and 9 bases for J; bases not matched to a gene: 6. The germline gives CDR1 MNHEY, CDR2 SMNVEV (reference sequence). The CDR3 sequence is 15 residues long. Written as DNA, the CDR3 is TGTGCCAGCAGTCTCGGACAGGGGGCCGGTTCACCCCTCCACTTT. Its protein product is CASSLGQGAGSPLHF.

The V gene is TRBV5-6, the J gene TRBJ1-2; unclear D gene. The CDR3 spans 13 residues. The germline CDR1 and CDR2 sequences are SGHDT and YYEEEE. V gave up 1 base and J gave up 4 bases, with 8 bases separating them. CDR3 DNA sequence: TGTGCCAGCAGCTTGCGAGGTCTCTATGGCTACACCTTC. Its protein product is CASSLRGLYGYTF.

The V and J genes are TRBV7-8 and TRBJ1-2; 7 bases agree with TRBD1. This CDR3 comprises 17 residues. With V trimmed by 7 bases and J by 6 bases, 20 bases remained unmatched. Germline V gene sequence: CDR1 SGHVS, CDR2 FQNEAQ. CDR3 bases: TGTGCCAGCACCTCTCTACAAATCCTCGACAGGGTAAATGGCTACACCTTC. Its translation is CASTSLQILDRVNGYTF.

This clone was seen more than once but under ten times. This sequence joins TRBV7-9 and TRBJ2-1; TRBD2 is a possible D gene (7 bases). CDR1 and CDR2 from the germline V gene are SEHNR and FQNEAQ (reference sequence). The CDR3 sequence is 14 residues long. Trimming removed 7 bases at V and 8 bases at J, with 18 bases between. CDR3 loop: CASNRVRGAHEQFF. The CDR3 DNA sequence: TGTGCCAGCAATCGGGTTCGGGGGGCACATGAGCAGTTCTTC.

This clone qualifies as medium-sized (0.01 to 0.1%). The chain carries TRBV19 and TRBJ1-2, with 10 bases identical to TRBD1. The V gene's germline CDR1 is LNHDA and CDR2 SQIVND (reference sequence). The junction had 7 bases not matched to a gene; V was cut back by 5 bases and J by 4 bases. This CDR3 contains 15 residues. The CDR3 loop reads CASSPSDRGLYGYTF. CDR3 DNA sequence: TGTGCCAGTAGTCCTTCAGACAGGGGGCTCTATGGCTACACCTTC.

This clone was picked up one time. The chain employs TRBV27 and TRBJ1-5, with TRBD1 as a possible D gene (6 bases). Germline V lookup: CDR1 MNHEY, CDR2 SMNVEV (reference sequence). Between the trimmed V and J ends, which lost 3 bases and 3 bases, there was a span of 12 bases. This CDR3 has 15 residues. The CDR3 sequence is CASSFYRDYNQPQHF. CDR3 in DNA: TGTGCCAGCAGTTTCTACAGGGACTACAATCAGCCCCAGCATTTT.

As to this clone: Other DNA sequences in the sample encode the same CDR3. The chain uses TRBV29-1 and TRBJ1-1; D not resolved. Germline lookup yields CDR1 SQVTM and CDR2 ANQGSEA. The CDR3 is 10 residues long. Between the trimmed V and J ends, which lost 6 bases and 5 bases, there was a span of 7 bases. The CDR3, as DNA: TGCAGCGTAAAACAGACTGAAGCTTTCTTT. It is translated as CSVKQTEAFF.

This chain links TRBV4-1 with TRBJ1-1; D unresolved. The germline CDR1 and CDR2 sequences are MGHRA and YSYEKL. This CDR3 comprises 13 residues. Trimming removed 0 bases at V and 11 bases at J, with 13 bases between. CDR3 sequence reads: CASSQEPVVGAFF. CDR3 nucleotide sequence: TGCGCCAGCAGCCAAGAACCGGTGGTCGGGGCTTTCTTT.

V gene TRBV7-2 combines with J gene TRBJ2-7, with 10 positions matching TRBD2. The germline V gene encodes CDR1 SGHTA and CDR2 FQGNSA. This CDR3 has 16 residues. Trimming at V came to 4 bases and at J to 4 bases, leaving 10 bases not matched to a gene. CDR3 nucleotide sequence: TGTGCCAGCAGCTGGATAGCGGGGGGCACAGCTTACGAGCAGTACTTC. This gives the protein CASSWIAGGTAYEQYF.

The V gene is TRBV30, the J gene TRBJ2-7; 10 bases are shared with TRBD1. Germline V gene lookup returns CDR1 GTSNPN and CDR2 SVGIG (reference sequence). CDR3 length equals 13 residues. CDR3 in amino acids: CAGRGQGMNEQYF. The CDR3 bases are TGTGCGGGAAGGGGACAGGGGATGAACGAGCAGTACTTC. Full variable domain (outside the CDR3, taken from reference TRBV30 and TRBJ2-7): SQTIHQWPATLVQPVGSPLSLECTVEGTSNPNLYWYRQAAGRGLQLLFYSVGIGQISSEVPQNLSASRPQDRQFILSSKKLLLSDSGFYLCAGRGQGMNEQYFGPGTRLTVT.

Only a few counts were recorded for this clone. The gene calls are TRBV5-4 and TRBJ1-2; D is possibly TRBD1 (5 bases). Germline lookup yields CDR1 SGHNT and CDR2 YYREEE (reference sequence). The CDR3 length is 12 residues. Between the trimmed V and J ends, which lost 10 bases and 4 bases, there was a span of 14 bases. CDR3 loop: CACRGAFYGYTF. The CDR3 bases are TGTGCCTGTCGTGGGGCTTTCTATGGCTACACCTTC.

The rearrangement links TRBV4-1 to TRBJ2-5, with 11 bases lining up with TRBD2. This CDR3 is built from 16 residues. Germline CDR1 is MGHRA and CDR2 is YSYEKL. Germline trimming cut 4 bases from V and 2 bases from J; bases unmatched to any gene: 6. The CDR3 loop is CASSPAGLAVQETQYF. CDR3 nucleotides: TGCGCCAGCAGCCCCGCGGGACTAGCGGTTCAAGAGACCCAGTACTTC.

The rearrangement links TRBV7-2 to TRBJ1-2; D uncertain. Germline V gene sequence: CDR1 SGHTA, CDR2 FQGNSA. This CDR3 is 15 amino acids long. Deletions cut 3 bases from V and 0 bases from J, with 11 bases between. Here the CDR3 DNA reads TGTGCCAGCAGCTTCGGGTTAACCCCTAACTATGGCTACACCTTC. This encodes CASSFGLTPNYGYTF.

The chain employs TRBV5-4 and TRBJ2-3; TRBD2 matches 9 bases. The CDR3 length is 19 residues. J was trimmed by 2 bases and V by 4 bases; bases with no gene match: 17. Germline V gene data show CDR1 as SGHNT and CDR2 as YYREEE (reference sequence). The CDR3 is CASSQEGAASGIFTDTQYF. In DNA form, the CDR3 reads TGTGCCAGCAGCCAAGAGGGGGCGGCTAGCGGGATTTTCACAGATACGCAGTATTTT.

This clone is categorized as large. The chain joins TRBV1 to TRBJ1-2; TRBD1 is the table's D call, not checked against the DNA. TRBV1 is assigned pseudogene status. The CDR3 loop spans 15 amino acids. The CDR3 is CTSSQGEGRRRGYTF. CDR3 DNA sequence: TGCACCAGCAGCCAAGGAGAAGGCAGGCGACGTGGCTACACCTTC.

This clone was seen a few times. The CDR3 here is CASSVGKTGGSEQFF. The CDR3 coding sequence is TGTGCCAGCAGCGTAGGGAAGACGGGGGGAAGTGAGCAGTTCTTC. The rearrangement joins TRBV9 to TRBJ2-1; 7 bases are shared with TRBD2. Germline V gene lookup returns CDR1 SGDLS and CDR2 YYNGEE. V dropped 0 bases and J dropped 9; count of bases not matched to a gene: 9. The CDR3 extends over 15 amino acids.

This clone occurred a few times. The gene calls are TRBV29-1 and TRBJ2-7; no reliable D call. The CDR3 runs to 11 residues. Trimming shortened V by 6 bases and J by 4 bases, and 10 bases separated the two germline ends. Germline loops: CDR1 SQVTM, CDR2 ANQGSEA. CDR3 protein: CSVRTTYEQYF. The CDR3 DNA follows: TGCAGCGTCAGAACTACTTACGAGCAGTACTTC.

CDR3 DNA: TGTGCCATCACAGGACAGGGAAGGGGGACTATTGGCTACACCTTC. Translation gives CAITGQGRGTIGYTF. The chain combines TRBV10-3 with TRBJ1-2; TRBD1 matches at 8 bases. The V gene end was trimmed by 7 bases and the J gene end by 7 bases; junction bases not matched to a gene: 14. This CDR3 has 15 residues. CDR1 ENHRY and CDR2 SYGVKD come from the germline V gene.

This chain uses TRBV29-1 with TRBJ1-2, with 7 bases that match TRBD1. CDR3 length: 15 amino acids. Germline V gene sequence: CDR1 SQVTM, CDR2 ANQGSEA. Losses at the gene ends were 6 bases for V and 1 base for J; bases not matched to a gene: 11. Here the CDR3 reads CSVDAIGDSNYGYTF. The CDR3 DNA is TGCAGCGTAGACGCCATCGGGGACAGTAACTATGGCTACACCTTC.

The chain links TRBV5-4 to TRBJ2-5; a weak D match, TRBD1 (6 bases). CDR3 size: 14 residues. CDR1 and CDR2 (germline): SGHNT, YYREEE (reference sequence). V gave up 4 bases and J gave up 2 bases, with 12 bases separating them. The CDR3 DNA follows: TGTGCCAGCAGCAAGGACAGCCGACAAGAGACCCAGTACTTC. This encodes CASSKDSRQETQYF.

The gene calls are TRBV19 and TRBJ2-3, with no clear D. Germline values: CDR1 LNHDA, CDR2 SQIVND (reference sequence). The CDR3 has 12 residues. V was shortened by 5 bases and J by 3 bases, with 6 bases between the two germline ends. The CDR3 loop reads CASSSGTDTQYF. For the CDR3, the DNA is TGTGCCAGTAGTTCCGGGACAGATACGCAGTATTTT.

This clone was counted between two and nine times. The chain carries TRBV30 and TRBJ1-4; 8 bases fit TRBD1. This CDR3 has 14 residues. Germline V gene sequence: CDR1 GTSNPN, CDR2 SVGIG (reference sequence). The V gene end was trimmed by 5 bases and the J gene end by 6 bases; junction bases not matched to a gene: 8. The CDR3 DNA follows: TGTGCCTGGTCATCGGACAGGGTCGATGAAAAACTGTTTTTT. It is translated as CAWSSDRVDEKLFF.

Judged by abundance, this clone is hyperexpanded. The chain uses TRBV5-5 and TRBJ1-3; tentatively, D is TRBD1 (6 bases). Germline V gives CDR1 SGHKS, CDR2 YYEKEE (reference sequence). This CDR3 region has 16 residues. V gave up 4 bases and J gave up 0 bases, with 14 bases separating them. In DNA form, the CDR3 reads TGTGCCAGCAGCCACCGGGACACTCGCTCTGGAAACACCATATATTTT. It is translated as CASSHRDTRSGNTIYF.

J is TRBJ2-2 and V is TRBV4-3; 8 bases agree with TRBD1. Germline V gene lookup returns CDR1 LGHNA and CDR2 YSLEER. CDR3 size: 15 residues. Trimming removed 3 bases from V and 1 base from J; junction bases left unmatched: 1. The CDR3, as DNA: TGCGCCAGCAGCCAGGGGACAGGGAACACCGGGGAGCTGTTTTTT. It is translated as CASSQGTGNTGELFF.

The chain couples TRBV29-1 to TRBJ1-6; 7 positions agree with TRBD1. Germline V gene lookup returns CDR1 SQVTM and CDR2 ANQGSEA. This CDR3 has 14 residues. The trim removed 7 bases at V and 5 bases at J, leaving 8 bases unmatched. The CDR3: CSAMTGYDNSPLHF. In DNA form, the CDR3 reads TGCAGCGCGATGACAGGGTATGATAATTCACCCCTCCACTTT.

The rearrangement links TRBV4-3 to TRBJ2-7, with 9 positions matching TRBD1. CDR3 length equals 15 residues. The germline V gene has CDR1 LGHNA and CDR2 YSLEER. J gave up 6 bases and V 4 bases, and 10 bases lay outside the gene matches. Written as DNA, the CDR3 is TGCGCCAGCAGCCGGTGGACAGGGGACGGATCCGAGCAGTACTTC. Its protein product is CASSRWTGDGSEQYF.

The chain has TRBV7-3 and TRBJ2-1; 11 nucleotides align to TRBD1. The CDR3 length is 15 residues. Trimming took 5 bases from V and 7 from J; bases not matched to a gene: 7. Germline V CDR1 and CDR2: SGHTA, FQGTGA. The CDR3 DNA reads TGTGCCAGCAGCCAGGGGACAGGGGGTAGGAATGAGCAGTTCTTC. Encoded protein: CASSQGTGGRNEQFF.

There are a few counts of this clone. V and J are TRBV29-1 and TRBJ1-2; tentatively, D is TRBD1 (6 bases). Per germline, CDR1 SQVTM and CDR2 ANQGSEA. CDR3 length equals 14 residues. V was cut by 7 bases and J by 5 bases, with 20 bases left in between. CDR3 loop: CSAIITGSPYGYTF. In nucleotides, the CDR3 is TGCAGCGCGATAATCACAGGGTCCCCTTATGGCTACACCTTC.

The V and J genes are TRBV11-3 and TRBJ1-2; a possible D gene is TRBD1 (5 bases). The germline gives CDR1 SGHNT, CDR2 YENEEA. The CDR3 runs to 17 residues. V lost 5 bases to trimming and J lost 4 bases, with 23 bases between them. The CDR3 is CASSSRDSRDPFYGYTF. CDR3 in DNA: TGTGCCAGCAGCAGCCGGGACTCTAGGGACCCCTTCTATGGCTACACCTTC.

This clone is a singleton in its sample. The chain combines TRBV7-2 with TRBJ1-2; 7 nucleotides agree with TRBD1. The CDR3 is 13 residues long. The germline V gene has CDR1 SGHTA and CDR2 FQGNSA. The junction had 5 bases not matched to a gene; V was cut back by 3 bases and J by 7 bases. The CDR3 nucleotides read TGTGCCAGCAGCTTGGAGAGGACAGGTGGCTACACCTTC. Translating it yields CASSLERTGGYTF.